Listed here are 7 T cell receptor beta chains from one sample, sequenced in a study of breast tumors, draining lymph nodes, adjacent tissues. Samples came from axillary lymph nodes draining the breast cancer. TCRdb passed the multiplex PCR reads through MiXCR, listing each CDR3 protein once. The data contain about 89,000 distinct CDR3 sequences, approximately 30% of them singletons. The sample taken for sequencing was axillary lymph node tissue. The source is a female donor with breast cancer. Some clones in this sample may be carry-over from other donors' samples.

This clonotype has only a few counts. It may be a read error: a sequence one base away is much more abundant. The chain links TRBV6-2 or TRBV6-3 to TRBJ1-5, with D possibly matching TRBD1 (6 bases). The CDR3 extends over 15 amino acids. CDR1 and CDR2 (germline): MNHEY, SVGEGT. Trimming left V 5 bases short and J 6 bases short, with 17 bases between. The DNA of the CDR3 is TGTGCCAGCAGTCACGCCGGGACATTAATTCAGCCCCAGCATTTT. Its protein is CASSHAGTLIQPQHF.

The chain uses TRBV2 and TRBJ2-3; D may be TRBD2 (5 bases). Looked up from germline, CDR1 is SNHLY and CDR2 is FYNNEI. The CDR3 runs to 11 residues. CDR3 sequence: CVGSGGSTQYF. The CDR3 DNA reads as TGTGTCGGCAGTGGAGGAAGTACGCAGTATTTT. Full variable domain (rest looked up from reference TRBV2 and TRBJ2-3): EPEVTQTPSHQVTQMGQEVILRCVPISNHLYFYWYRQILGQKVEFLVSFYNNEISEKSEIFDDQFSVERPDGSNFTLKIRSTKLEDSAMYFCVGSGGSTQYFGPGTRLTVL.

This clonotype was counted at least ten times. This chain connects TRBV7-2 to TRBJ2-7; maybe TRBD1 (5 bases). Trimming pared 1 base from V and 3 bases from J, leaving 10 bases between. The V gene's germline CDR1 is SGHTA and CDR2 FQGNSA. The CDR3 consists of 14 residues. CDR3 region: CASSLVPRGYEQYF. DNA for the CDR3: TGTGCCAGCAGCTTAGTACCTAGGGGCTACGAGCAGTACTTC.

This clonotype was seen many times. The V and J genes are TRBV18 and TRBJ2-1, with TRBD2 identical over 8 bases. Trimming took 10 bases from V and 5 from J; bases not matched to a gene: 13. Germline lookup yields CDR1 KGHSH and CDR2 LQKENI. This CDR3 comprises 15 residues. Here the CDR3 DNA reads TGTGCCACCTCCCAAGAGCGGGGGCAAAACAATGAGCAGTTCTTC. It yields the protein CATSQERGQNNEQFF. The complete variable domain, with remaining parts taken from reference TRBV18 and TRBJ2-1, reads NAGVMQNPRHLVRRRGQEARLRCSPMKGHSHVYWYRQLPEEGLKFMVYLQKENIIDESGMPKERFSAEFPKEGPSILRIQQVVRGDSAAYFCATSQERGQNNEQFFGPGTRLTVL.

V usage is TRBV10-3 and J usage is TRBJ2-1, with unresolved D. The germline gives CDR1 ENHRY, CDR2 SYGVKD. The CDR3 extends over 13 amino acids. With 8 bases removed from V and 5 bases from J, the gap between germline ends came to 13 bases. CDR3 amino acids: CAISNGQDNEQFF. The CDR3 DNA reads as TGTGCCATCTCTAACGGCCAAGACAATGAGCAGTTCTTC.

This clonotype was recorded at least ten times. The rearrangement joins TRBV19 to TRBJ2-2, with D possibly matching TRBD2 (5 bases). CDR1 and CDR2 from the germline V gene are LNHDA and SQIVND (reference sequence). This CDR3 is 16 amino acids long. Trimming left V 3 bases short and J 2 bases short, with 13 bases between. The CDR3 region has the DNA TGTGCCAGTAGTATTCAACTAGATTTCAACACCGGGGAGCTGTTTTTT. Translation gives CASSIQLDFNTGELFF.

This clonotype was observed many times. A read error may explain this, as a much larger clone is one base away. The chain employs TRBV11-2 and TRBJ2-7; 8 nucleotides align to TRBD1. The CDR3 loop spans 15 amino acids. The V and J ends lost 5 bases and 3 bases, in that order; junction bases with no gene match: 9. Germline V CDR1 and CDR2: SGHAT, FQNNGV. CDR3 sequence (DNA): TGTGCCAGCAGCCGCGAGACAGGGGCTCACTACGAGCAGTACTTC. Encoded protein: CASSRETGAHYEQYF.